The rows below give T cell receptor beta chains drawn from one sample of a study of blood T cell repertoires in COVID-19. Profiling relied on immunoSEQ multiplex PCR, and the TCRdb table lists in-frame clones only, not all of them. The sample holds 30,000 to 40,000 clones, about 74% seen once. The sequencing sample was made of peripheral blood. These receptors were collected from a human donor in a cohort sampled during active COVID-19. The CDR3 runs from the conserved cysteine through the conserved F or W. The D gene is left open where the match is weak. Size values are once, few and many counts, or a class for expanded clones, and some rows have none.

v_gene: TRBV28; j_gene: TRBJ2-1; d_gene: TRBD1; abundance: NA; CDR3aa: CASSLRTGVYNEQFF; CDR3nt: TGTGCCAGCAGTTTACGGACAGGGGTCTACAATGAGCAGTTCTTC
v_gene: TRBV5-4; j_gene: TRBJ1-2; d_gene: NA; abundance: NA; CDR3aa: CASSLGTANYGYTF; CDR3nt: TGTGCCAGCAGCTTGGGAACAGCTAACTATGGCTACACCTTC
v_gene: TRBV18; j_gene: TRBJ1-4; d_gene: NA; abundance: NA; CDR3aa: CASSPQDEKLFF; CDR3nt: TGTGCCAGCTCACCCCAGGATGAAAAACTGTTTTTT
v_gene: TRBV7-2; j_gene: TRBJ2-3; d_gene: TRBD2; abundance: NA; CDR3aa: CASSPGLATDTQYF; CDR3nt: TGTGCCAGCAGCCCCGGACTAGCAACAGATACGCAGTATTTT
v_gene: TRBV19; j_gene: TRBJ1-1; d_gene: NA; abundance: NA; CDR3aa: CASSIRAGQNTEAFF; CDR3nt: TGTGCCAGTAGTATCCGCGCAGGGCAGAACACTGAAGCTTTCTTT
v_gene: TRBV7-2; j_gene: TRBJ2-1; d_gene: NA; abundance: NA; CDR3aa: CASSHRGLMDEQFF; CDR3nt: TGTGCCAGCAGCCACAGGGGACTTATGGATGAGCAGTTCTTC
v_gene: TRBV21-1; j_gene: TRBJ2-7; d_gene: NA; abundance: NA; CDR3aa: CASSKGTGYGTYEQYF; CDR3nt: TGTGCCAGCAGCAAAGGGACAGGGTACGGGACCTACGAGCAGTACTTC
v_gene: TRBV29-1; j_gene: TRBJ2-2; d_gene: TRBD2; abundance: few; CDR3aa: CSVRLAPTGELFF; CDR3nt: TGCAGCGTCCGACTAGCGCCAACCGGGGAGCTGTTTTTT
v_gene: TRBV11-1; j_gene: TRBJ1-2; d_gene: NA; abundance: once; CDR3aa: CASSFRRQVNYGYTF; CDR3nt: TGTGCCAGCAGCTTTCGGAGGCAGGTGAACTATGGCTACACCTTC
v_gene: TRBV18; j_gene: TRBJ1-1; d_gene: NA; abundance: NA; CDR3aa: CASSPRGSEAFF; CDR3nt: TGTGCCAGCTCACCTCGGGGGTCTGAAGCTTTCTTT
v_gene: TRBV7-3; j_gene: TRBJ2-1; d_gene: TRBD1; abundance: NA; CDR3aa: CASSPGGDGAEQFF; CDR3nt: TGTGCCAGCAGCCCAGGGGGTGATGGGGCTGAGCAGTTCTTC
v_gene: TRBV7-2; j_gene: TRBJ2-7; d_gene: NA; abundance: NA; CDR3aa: CASRSREVGFYEQYF; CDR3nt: TGTGCCAGCAGGTCCCGGGAAGTGGGGTTCTACGAGCAGTACTTC